A single sample gave rise to the 4 T cell receptor beta chains below, sequenced in a study of T cells after posttransplantation cyclophosphamide. The table came from immunoSEQ multiplex PCR; TCRdb's copy has only in-frame clones and leaves some out. This sample includes about 33,000 clones with no singletons; its ten biggest clones take up roughly 1.1%. The sample was PBMCs. The receptor set was obtained from a girl between 5 and 17 years old in good health, CMV-negative, and a related stem cell transplant donor.

The V gene is TRBV13, the J gene TRBJ1-2; 7 bases are shared with TRBD1. The CDR3 runs to 16 residues. Per the germline V gene, CDR1 is PRHDT and CDR2 is FYEKMQ (reference sequence). V was pared by 0 bases and J by 8 bases, with 12 bases of the junction left unmatched. CDR3 nucleotide sequence: TGTGCCAGCAGCTTAGGGACAGGCCCCCAGGGGGTCGGCTACACCTTC. As protein: CASSLGTGPQGVGYTF.

Many counts were recorded for this clone. This chain connects TRBV7-6 to TRBJ2-7; a weak D match, TRBD2 (6 bases). Deletions cut 5 bases from V and 7 bases from J, with 15 bases between. Germline-derived CDR1 and CDR2 are SGHVS and FNYEAQ. The CDR3 covers 13 residues. The CDR3: CASSPDPAGEQYF. The CDR3 DNA is TGTGCCAGCAGCCCGGACCCTGCGGGGGAGCAGTACTTC. Supplemented by reference TRBV7-6 and TRBJ2-7, the full variable domain reads GAGVSQSPRYKVTKRGQDVALRCDPISGHVSLYWYRQALGQGPEFLTYFNYEAQQDKSGLPNDRFSAERPEGSISTLTIQRTEQRDSAMYRCASSPDPAGEQYFGPGTRLTVT.

This clone showed up many times. This chain connects TRBV15 to TRBJ1-4, with D tentatively TRBD1 (5 bases). V shed 8 bases and J shed 5 bases, with 12 bases lying between them. This CDR3 spans 13 amino acids. CDR1 LNHNV and CDR2 YYDKDF come from the germline V gene (reference sequence). CDR3: CATGWGRNEKLFF. Here the CDR3 DNA reads TGTGCCACCGGGTGGGGCCGCAATGAAAAACTGTTTTTT.

This clone was recorded at least ten times. The chain carries TRBV21-1 and TRBJ2-4; the table's D call, TRBD2, was not checked against the DNA. TRBV21-1 is annotated as a pseudogene. This CDR3 has 20 residues. The CDR3 is CASSKGLGTSGPTHKNIQYF. The CDR3 DNA reads TGTGCCAGCAGCAAAGGGCTCGGGACTAGCGGGCCAACACACAAAAACATTCAGTACTTC.